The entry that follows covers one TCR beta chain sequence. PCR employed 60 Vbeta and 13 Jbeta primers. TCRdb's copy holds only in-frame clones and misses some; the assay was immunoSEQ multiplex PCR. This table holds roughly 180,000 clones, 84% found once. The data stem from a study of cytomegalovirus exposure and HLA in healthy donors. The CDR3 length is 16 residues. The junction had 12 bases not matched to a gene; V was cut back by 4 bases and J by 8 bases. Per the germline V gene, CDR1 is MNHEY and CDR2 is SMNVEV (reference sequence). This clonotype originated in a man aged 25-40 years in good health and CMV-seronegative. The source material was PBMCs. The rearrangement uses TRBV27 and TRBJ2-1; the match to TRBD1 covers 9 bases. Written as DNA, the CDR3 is TGTGCCAGCAGTTCAGTCGCGGGACAGGGCTTTGATGAGCAGTTCTTC. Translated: CASSSVAGQGFDEQFF.